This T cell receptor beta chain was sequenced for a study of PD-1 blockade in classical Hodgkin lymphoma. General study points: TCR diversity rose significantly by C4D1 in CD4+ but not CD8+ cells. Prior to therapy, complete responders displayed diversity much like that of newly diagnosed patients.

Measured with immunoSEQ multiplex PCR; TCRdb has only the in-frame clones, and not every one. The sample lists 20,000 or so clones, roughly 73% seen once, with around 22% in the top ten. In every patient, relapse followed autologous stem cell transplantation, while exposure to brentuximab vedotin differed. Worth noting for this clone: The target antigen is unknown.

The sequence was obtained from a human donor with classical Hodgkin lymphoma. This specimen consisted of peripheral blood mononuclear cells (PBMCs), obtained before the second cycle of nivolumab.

CDR3 sequence: CASSLGVGGGGTDTQYF. The CDR3 nucleotides are TGTGCCAGCAGCTTAGGGGTTGGGGGTGGCGGCACAGATACGCAGTATTTT. V and J are TRBV7-8 and TRBJ2-3; D possibly matches TRBD1 or TRBD2 (5 bases each). Trimming stripped 1 base from V and 1 base from J, with 15 bases between. This CDR3 is built from 17 residues. CDR1 is SGHVS, CDR2 FQNEAQ, per germline. Together with reference TRBV7-8 and TRBJ2-3, the CDR3 gives the full variable domain: GAGVSQSPRYKVAKRGQDVALRCDPISGHVSLFWYQQALGQGPEFLTYFQNEAQLDKSGLPSDRFFAERPEGSVSTLKIQRTQQEDSAVYLCASSLGVGGGGTDTQYFGPGTRLTVL.